These 17 T cell receptor beta chains came from one sample sequenced in a study of response to subunit inactivated influenza vaccine. Each CDR3 protein is one row after TCRdb ran MiXCR on the RT-PCR reads. Of around 530,000 distinct CDR3 sequences in the sample, 16% were seen once. Sequenced here: CD4+ T cells sorted from PBMCs, sampled less than 30 months after vaccination. The receptor set was obtained from a man aged 50 to 75 who received an inactivated influenza vaccine.

This clonotype was counted only a few times. The chain is built from TRBV20-1 and TRBJ2-2, with D perhaps matching TRBD1 (6 bases). CDR1 and CDR2 (germline): DFQATT, SNEGSKA (reference sequence). The CDR3 length is 15 residues. With 0 bases removed from V and 1 base from J, the gap between germline ends came to 9 bases. Here the CDR3 reads CSAREGAWNTGELFF. The DNA of the CDR3 is TGCAGTGCTAGAGAGGGGGCGTGGAACACCGGGGAGCTGTTTTTT.

The table lists this clonotype with a few counts. In nucleotides, the CDR3 is TGTGCCAGCAGTTTCGGTAGCGGGAGTACAGATACGCAGTATTTT. Amino acid sequence: CASSFGSGSTDTQYF. The chain employs TRBV6-5 and TRBJ2-3; 9 positions match TRBD2. This CDR3 comprises 15 residues. After removal of 4 bases from V and 3 bases from J, the junction contained 5 bases not matched to a gene. From germline, CDR1 is MNHEY and CDR2 SVGAGI.

The chain carries TRBV30 and TRBJ1-5; D unclear. Trimming took off 3 bases at V and 6 bases at J, with 9 bases between the two ends. The CDR3 has 12 residues. Germline CDR1 is GTSNPN and CDR2 is SVGIG (reference sequence). The chain's CDR3 is CAWSGGSQPQHF. In nucleotides, the CDR3 is TGTGCCTGGAGCGGCGGGAGTCAGCCCCAGCATTTT.

The chain links TRBV12-3 or TRBV12-4 to TRBJ1-1; perhaps TRBD1 as D (6 bases). V gave up 6 bases and J gave up 4 bases, with 15 bases separating them. CDR3 length: 14 amino acids. This chain's CDR3 is CASSRTGRGTEAFF. For the CDR3, the DNA is TGTGCCAGCAGCCGCACAGGGAGGGGCACTGAAGCTTTCTTT.

Only a few counts were recorded for this clonotype. CDR3 coding DNA: TGTGCCAGCAGTTCGCTCCTAGCGGGAGACACCGGGGAGCTGTTTTTT. This gives the protein CASSSLLAGDTGELFF. The chain carries TRBV6-2 or TRBV6-3 and TRBJ2-2, with TRBD2 matching 10 bases. This CDR3 contains 16 residues. Trimming cost V 4 bases and J 3 bases; bases outside gene matches: 5. CDR1 is MNHEY, CDR2 SVGEGT, per germline.

This clonotype was detected many times. This rearrangement joins TRBV12-3 or TRBV12-4 to TRBJ2-5; D uncertain. This CDR3 contains 13 residues. Trimming removed 3 bases at V and 5 bases at J, with 10 bases between. DNA for the CDR3: TGTGCCAGCAGTTTTACCCAAAGGGAGACCCAGTACTTC. As protein: CASSFTQRETQYF.

This clonotype was recorded many times. This rearrangement joins TRBV12-3 or TRBV12-4 to TRBJ2-6, with D hard to call. Trimming removed 3 bases at V and 2 bases at J, with 5 bases between. CDR3 length: 14 amino acids. CDR3 sequence: CASSFDPGANVLTF. The CDR3 DNA sequence: TGTGCCAGCAGTTTTGACCCTGGGGCCAACGTCCTGACTTTC.

This CDR3 is CASSQLYISYNEQFF. The CDR3 nucleotides read TGCGCCAGCAGCCAACTGTACATATCCTACAATGAGCAGTTCTTC. The chain has TRBV4-1 and TRBJ2-1; D gene uncertain. CDR3 length equals 15 residues. V gave up 2 bases and J gave up 1 base, with 9 bases separating them. CDR1 is MGHRA and CDR2 is YSYEKL in the germline V gene.

The CDR3 DNA reads as TGTGCCAGCAGTTCGGCAGGCCGCTTCTATGGCTACACCTTC. It translates to CASSSAGRFYGYTF. The chain couples TRBV28 to TRBJ1-2; D ambiguous. The germline gives CDR1 MDHEN, CDR2 SYDVKM. Trimming removed 4 bases from V and 4 bases from J, with 13 bases in between. The CDR3 totals 14 residues.

This clonotype has more than one count but fewer than ten. The chain combines TRBV5-1 with TRBJ2-7, with no clear D. Germline values: CDR1 SGHRS, CDR2 YFSETQ. V lost 4 bases to trimming and J lost 2 bases, with 10 bases between them. This CDR3 is 13 amino acids long. The CDR3 is CASSPMAAYEQYF. DNA for the CDR3: TGCGCCAGCAGCCCCATGGCCGCCTACGAGCAGTACTTC.

This clonotype was recorded a few times. The V and J genes are TRBV5-1 and TRBJ1-2; D not resolved. The CDR3 covers 14 residues. Germline loops: CDR1 SGHRS, CDR2 YFSETQ. V was trimmed by 0 bases and J by 7 bases, leaving 13 bases between them. This chain's CDR3 is CASSLAGVGVGYTF. The CDR3 DNA reads as TGCGCCAGCAGCTTGGCTGGGGTAGGAGTTGGCTACACCTTC.

V usage is TRBV28 and J usage is TRBJ2-5; D uncertain. CDR3 length: 13 amino acids. Germline V lookup: CDR1 MDHEN, CDR2 SYDVKM. The V end was cut by 6 bases, the J end by 5 bases, with 13 bases between. The CDR3 nucleotides are TGTGCCAGCAGCCGAGACCCCCGGGAGACCCAGTACTTC. As protein: CASSRDPRETQYF.

The chain recombines TRBV4-3 with TRBJ2-1; 10 bases match TRBD2. With V trimmed by 0 bases and J by 8 bases, 7 bases remained unmatched. This CDR3 has 16 amino acids. In germline, CDR1 is LGHNA, CDR2 YSLEER. The CDR3 region is CASSQDTTSGIYEQFF. The CDR3 DNA sequence: TGCGCCAGCAGCCAAGATACTACTAGCGGGATTTATGAGCAGTTCTTC.

The V gene is TRBV18, the J gene TRBJ2-2; a weak D match, TRBD1 (5 bases). Germline V gene sequence: CDR1 KGHSH, CDR2 LQKENI. The germline V and J ends were trimmed by 5 bases and 0 bases, with 16 bases remaining between them. CDR3 length: 17 amino acids. The CDR3 is CASSSSGIGANTGELFF. CDR3 DNA sequence: TGTGCCAGCTCATCATCAGGGATAGGGGCGAACACCGGGGAGCTGTTTTTT.

There are a few counts of this clonotype. The chain links TRBV5-5 to TRBJ1-5; no clear D. V was cut by 0 bases and J by 5 bases, with 12 bases left in between. This CDR3 is built from 15 residues. The germline gives CDR1 SGHKS, CDR2 YYEKEE (reference sequence). The CDR3 nucleotides are TGTGCCAGCAGCTTGGATTCTCGGGCCGATCAGCCCCAGCATTTT. Amino acids: CASSLDSRADQPQHF.

The chain joins TRBV7-2 to TRBJ2-1; D uncertain. CDR1 is SGHTA and CDR2 is FQGNSA in the germline V gene. CDR3 length: 12 residues. Trimming took off 1 base at V and 10 bases at J, with 8 bases between the two ends. The CDR3 DNA reads as TGTGCCAGCAGCTTAGGGTCGCGGGAGCAGTTCTTC. This encodes CASSLGSREQFF.

A few counts support this clonotype. The CDR3 is CASSSQVGGEQFF. The CDR3 DNA reads TGTGCCAGCAGCTCACAGGTGGGAGGTGAGCAGTTCTTC. The rearrangement links TRBV7-2 to TRBJ2-1, with a possible D match to TRBD2 (6 bases). Trimming left V 4 bases short and J 9 bases short, with 13 bases between. There are 13 residues in the CDR3. CDR1 and CDR2 from the germline V gene are SGHTA and FQGNSA.